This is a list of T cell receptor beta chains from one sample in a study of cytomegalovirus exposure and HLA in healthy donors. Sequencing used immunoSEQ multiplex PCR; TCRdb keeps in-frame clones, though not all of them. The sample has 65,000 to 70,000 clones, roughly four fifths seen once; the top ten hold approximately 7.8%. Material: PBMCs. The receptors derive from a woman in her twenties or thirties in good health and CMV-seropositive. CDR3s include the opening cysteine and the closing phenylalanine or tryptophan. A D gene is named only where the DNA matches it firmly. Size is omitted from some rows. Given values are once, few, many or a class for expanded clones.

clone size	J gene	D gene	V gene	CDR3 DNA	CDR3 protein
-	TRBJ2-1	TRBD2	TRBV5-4	TGTGCCAGCAGCTCGGGACTAGCGGGAGTAAACTACAATGAGCAGTTCTTC	CASSSGLAGVNYNEQFF
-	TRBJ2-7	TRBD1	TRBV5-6	TGTGCCAGCAGCTTTGACAGGGCCGCCTACGAGCAGTACTTC	CASSFDRAAYEQYF
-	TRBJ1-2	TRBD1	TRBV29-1	TGCAGCGTCCGTGGGACAGGGATTTATGGCTACACCTTC	CSVRGTGIYGYTF
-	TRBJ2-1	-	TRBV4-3	TGCGCCAGCAGCCAAGAAGCGAGATTCGGAGATGAGCAGTTCTTC	CASSQEARFGDEQFF
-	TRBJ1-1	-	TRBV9	TGTGCCAGCAGGGGAGCGGGGAAGGGAACTGAAGCTTTCTTT	CASRGAGKGTEAFF
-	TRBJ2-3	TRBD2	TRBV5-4	TGTGCCAGCAGCTTGGCCCCGGGACTAGCGGCCACAGATACGCAGTATTTT	CASSLAPGLAATDTQYF
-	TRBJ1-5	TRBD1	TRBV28	TGTGCCAGCAGTCAGGGACAGGGCCGGGGTCAGCCCCAGCATTTT	CASSQGQGRGQPQHF
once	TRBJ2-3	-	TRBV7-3	TGTGCCAGCAGCTTACTTGGCAGGGTTGAAGATACGCAGTATTTT	CASSLLGRVEDTQYF
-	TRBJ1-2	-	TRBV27	TGTGCCAGCAGTAGGGACATCCTGGCGGGCTACACCTTC	CASSRDILAGYTF
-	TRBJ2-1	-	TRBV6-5	TGTGCCAGCAGTTACCTGGGAGACAATGAGCAGTTCTTC	CASSYLGDNEQFF
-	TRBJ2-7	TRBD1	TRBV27	TGTGCCAGCAGCCCTGGACAGGGGACAAAAAGAACCTCCTACGAGCAGTACTTC	CASSPGQGTKRTSYEQYF
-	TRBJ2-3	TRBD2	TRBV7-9	TGTGCCAGCAGCCAAGGACTAGCACCGTATTTT	CASSQGLAPYF
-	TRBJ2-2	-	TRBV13	TGTGCCAGCAGCCACGTGGGCACAAGTCCCGGGGAGCTGTTTTTT	CASSHVGTSPGELFF
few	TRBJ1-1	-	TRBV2	TGTGCCAGCTTAAGGGAGTTGACTGAAGCTTTCTTT	CASLRELTEAFF